This T cell receptor (beta chain) is from a study of immune evolution from preneoplasia to lung adenocarcinoma. As for this clone: Its antigen remains unidentified.

Each case's diagnosis was confirmed by two pathologists on H&E. CDR1 SGHVS and CDR2 FQNEAQ come from the germline V gene. This CDR3 has 17 residues. Trimming took 3 bases from V and 8 from J, leaving 23 bases between them. General observations from the study: Normal lung had highest clonality; later lesions appeared denser, more diverse. Top clone share appeared to fall from AAH through AIS, MIA, adenocarcinoma.

Libraries were prepared by immunoSEQ multiplex PCR; TCRdb keeps only in-frame clonotypes and omits some of them. The profile shows around 7,000 clones, 79% of them singletons. The sample consisted of FFPE adjacent normal lung tissue. The clonotype comes from a person aged 70 to 79 with lung adenocarcinoma. This chain uses TRBV7-8 with TRBJ1-5; tentatively, D is TRBD1 (5 bases). The CDR3 nucleotides read TGTGCCAGCAGCTTCCAAGGGGCCATGGGGAATGAAGAGCCCCAGCATTTT. Translating gives CASSFQGAMGNEEPQHF.